The 10 T cell receptor beta chains presented below share a single source sample, sequenced in a study of blood T cell repertoires in COVID-19. Clones were read by immunoSEQ multiplex PCR, and TCRdb kept only the in-frame ones, dropping some. The table lists 200,000 to 250,000 clones, around 80% of them singletons, with 8.5% to 12% in the top ten. Sequencing was performed on peripheral blood. The receptors derive from an elderly woman with acute or convalescent COVID-19.

CDR3: CATMGTGLTGEIQETQYF. The CDR3 bases are TGTGCCACCATGGGGACAGGCCTCACGGGGGAGATCCAAGAGACCCAGTACTTC. The genes are TRBV24-1 and TRBJ2-5, with 8 bases aligning to TRBD1. V gave up 8 bases and J gave up 1 base; unmatched junction bases: 17. The CDR3 has 18 residues. Germline values: CDR1 KGHDR, CDR2 SFDVKD.

The rearrangement joins TRBV5-4 to TRBJ1-6, with 8 bases matching TRBD1. This CDR3 comprises 15 residues. CDR1 and CDR2 from the germline V gene are SGHNT and YYREEE (reference sequence). J lost 5 bases, V lost 0 bases, and 1 base had no gene match. CDR3 in DNA: TGTGCCAGCAGCTTGGTGGGACAGGATAATTCACCCCTCCACTTT. This translates into CASSLVGQDNSPLHF.

This sequence joins TRBV3-1 (or the pseudogene TRBV3-2) and TRBJ2-1, with D possibly matching TRBD2 (6 bases). CDR3 size: 13 residues. Germline V CDR1 and CDR2: LGHDT, YNNKEL (reference sequence). Trimming shortened V by 1 base and J by 12 bases, and 13 bases separated the two germline ends. The CDR3 coding sequence is TGTGCCAGCAGCCAAGCCACCTCCGGGGGGCAGTTCTTC. The encoded protein is CASSQATSGGQFF.

The chain couples TRBV10-3 to TRBJ1-3, with D possibly TRBD1 on 6 matching bases. Per germline, CDR1 ENHRY and CDR2 SYGVKD. The CDR3 loop spans 14 amino acids. V was trimmed by 8 bases and J by 0 bases, leaving 11 bases between them. The CDR3 coding sequence is TGTGCCATCTTACAGGGCCTCTCTGGAAACACCATATATTTT. As protein: CAILQGLSGNTIYF.

The chain has TRBV4-3 and TRBJ2-3, with a possible D match to TRBD1 (6 bases). The germline V gene has CDR1 LGHNA and CDR2 YSLEER. The CDR3 runs to 16 residues. V dropped 0 bases and J dropped 1 base, with 11 bases sitting between them. The CDR3 is CASSQDDRSRTDTQYF. CDR3 nucleotide sequence: TGCGCCAGCAGCCAAGATGACAGGAGTCGCACAGATACGCAGTATTTT.

The chain has TRBV7-2 and TRBJ1-1; 9 bases are a match to TRBD1. Germline CDR1 and CDR2: SGHTA and FQGNSA. This CDR3 is 17 amino acids long. The V and J ends lost 5 bases and 1 base, in that order; junction bases with no gene match: 11. CDR3: CASSGGTGYFGNTEAFF. CDR3 coding DNA: TGTGCCAGCAGCGGGGGGACAGGGTACTTCGGGAACACTGAAGCTTTCTTT.

The CDR3 bases are TGTGCCAGCAGCCCTGGGCGACAGCCTAGCAATCAGCCCCAGCATTTT. This translates into CASSPGRQPSNQPQHF. The chain combines TRBV7-8 with TRBJ1-5, with a tentative D call TRBD1 (5 bases). Germline V gene data show CDR1 as SGHVS and CDR2 as FQNEAQ. V was trimmed by 5 bases and J by 0 bases, leaving 14 bases between them. The CDR3 length is 16 residues.

V is TRBV19 and J is TRBJ2-5; TRBD2 matches at 12 bases. CDR1 is LNHDA and CDR2 is SQIVND in the germline V gene (reference sequence). The CDR3 has 16 residues. The V and J ends lost 5 bases and 7 bases, in that order; junction bases with no gene match: 11. The DNA of the CDR3 is TGTGCCAGTAGTCCAGGACTAGCGGGGACTACGGGGACCCAGTACTTC. Translation: CASSPGLAGTTGTQYF.

The chain recombines TRBV10-3 with TRBJ1-2, with TRBD1 identical over 12 bases. Losses at the gene ends were 3 bases for V and 7 bases for J; bases not matched to a gene: 12. Germline values: CDR1 ENHRY, CDR2 SYGVKD. This CDR3 has 17 amino acids. CDR3 region: CAISDLGTGGGRRGYTF. The CDR3, as DNA: TGTGCCATCAGTGATCTCGGGACAGGGGGCGGTCGTCGTGGCTACACCTTC.

This chain joins TRBV6-5 and TRBJ1-2, with 7 bases lining up with TRBD1. The V and J ends lost 6 bases and 5 bases, in that order; junction bases with no gene match: 6. CDR1 MNHEY and CDR2 SVGAGI come from the germline V gene. The CDR3 covers 13 residues. The CDR3 is CASSIDRDYGYTF. Written as DNA, the CDR3 is TGTGCCAGCAGCATTGACAGGGATTATGGCTACACCTTC.